The 29 T cell receptor beta chains in this list originate from one sample, sequenced in a study of blood T cell repertoires in COVID-19. The data were produced by immunoSEQ multiplex PCR, yet TCRdb's version contains in-frame clones alone and is incomplete. This table has 40,000 to 50,000 clones, 75% to 90% appearing once. The sequenced sample consisted of peripheral blood. All receptors derive from a human donor in a cohort sampled during active COVID-19.

Comments on this clone: Other DNA variants within this sample encode the same CDR3. V is TRBV30 and J is TRBJ2-7; 9 bases match TRBD1. Unmatched junction bases numbered 3, after V lost 4 bases and J lost 5 bases. This CDR3 has 12 amino acids. The germline CDR1 and CDR2 sequences are GTSNPN and SVGIG (reference sequence). The DNA of the CDR3 is TGTGCCTGGAACAGGGGGCTGGACGAGCAGTACTTC. Residues: CAWNRGLDEQYF.

The rearrangement joins TRBV10-1 to TRBJ2-3; 12 positions match TRBD2. V lost 4 bases to trimming and J lost 4 bases; unmatched junction nucleotides: 6. Germline lookup yields CDR1 WNHNN and CDR2 SYGVQD (reference sequence). This CDR3 region has 16 residues. The DNA of the CDR3 is TGCGCCAGCAGTGGATCACTAGCGGGGGGACCAGATACGCAGTATTTT. It yields the protein CASSGSLAGGPDTQYF.

The chain uses TRBV7-2 and TRBJ2-1, with a tentative D call TRBD2 (6 bases). The CDR3 covers 15 residues. CDR1 is SGHTA, CDR2 FQGNSA, per germline. Trimming pared 1 base from V and 3 bases from J, leaving 10 bases between. CDR3 residues: CASSLGTSSYNEQFF. As DNA, the CDR3 is TGTGCCAGCAGCTTAGGAACTAGCAGCTACAATGAGCAGTTCTTC.

This clone was recorded only once. The J gene is TRBJ2-5, the V gene TRBV7-2, with a possible D match to TRBD2 (6 bases). This CDR3 is built from 14 residues. The V gene lost 1 base and the J gene lost 5 bases, with 11 bases spanning the gap. In germline, CDR1 is SGHTA, CDR2 FQGNSA. The CDR3 DNA reads TGTGCCAGCAGCTTAGGAGCTGGGGGGGAGACCCAGTACTTC. This codes for CASSLGAGGETQYF. Drawing the rest from reference TRBV7-2 and TRBJ2-5, the complete variable domain is GAGVSQSPSNKVTEKGKDVELRCDPISGHTALYWYRQSLGQGLEFLIYFQGNSAPDKSGLPSDRFSAERTGGSVSTLTIQRTQQEDSAVYLCASSLGAGGETQYFGPGTRLLVL.

The V and J genes are TRBV5-6 and TRBJ2-2; no definite D call. Trimming cost V 0 bases and J 5 bases, with 11 bases left between them. The CDR3 extends over 15 amino acids. CDR1 and CDR2 from the germline V gene are SGHDT and YYEEEE. The CDR3 loop reads CASSLGGDRTGELFF. The DNA of the CDR3 is TGTGCCAGCAGCTTGGGAGGAGATCGGACCGGGGAGCTGTTTTTT.

V gene TRBV13 combines with J gene TRBJ1-4; D is perhaps TRBD1 (5 bases). Germline V gives CDR1 PRHDT, CDR2 FYEKMQ (reference sequence). The V end was cut by 5 bases, the J end by 5 bases, with 9 bases between. There are 13 residues in the CDR3. The CDR3 DNA reads TGTGCCAGCAGCCGGGCAGGGAATGAAAAACTGTTTTTT. Encoded protein: CASSRAGNEKLFF. The variable domain in full, with the rest retrieved from reference TRBV13 and TRBJ1-4, is AAGVIQSPRHLIKEKRETATLKCYPIPRHDTVYWYQQGPGQDPQFLISFYEKMQSDKGSIPDRFSAQQFSDYHSELNMSSLELGDSALYFCASSRAGNEKLFFGSGTQLSVL.

This chain connects TRBV5-5 to TRBJ2-3; tentative D call: TRBD2 (6 bases). Trimming cost V 4 bases and J 4 bases, with 13 bases left between them. Germline V CDR1 and CDR2: SGHKS, YYEKEE (reference sequence). The CDR3 loop spans 14 amino acids. CDR3 region: CASSAGTGSDTQYF. The CDR3 DNA follows: TGTGCCAGCAGCGCGGGGACTGGTTCAGATACGCAGTATTTT.

The chain combines TRBV18 with TRBJ2-3; D possibly corresponds to TRBD2 (6 bases). Trimming shortened V by 6 bases and J by 5 bases, and 12 bases separated the two germline ends. Per germline, CDR1 KGHSH and CDR2 LQKENI. CDR3 length equals 13 residues. The CDR3 bases are TGTGCCAGCTCCCCTAGCGACGTAGATACGCAGTATTTT. Protein sequence: CASSPSDVDTQYF.

The chain couples TRBV11-1 to TRBJ2-7; 10 bases match TRBD2. J lost 5 bases, V lost 6 bases, and 4 bases had no gene match. The germline V gene has CDR1 SGHAT and CDR2 FQDESV (reference sequence). The CDR3 extends over 13 amino acids. CDR3 region: CASSSSGSHEQYF. CDR3 nucleotides: TGTGCCAGCAGTTCTAGCGGGAGCCACGAGCAGTACTTC.

The rearrangement uses TRBV7-9 and TRBJ1-5; D is uncertain. This CDR3 has 15 amino acids. Germline-derived CDR1 and CDR2 are SEHNR and FQNEAQ (reference sequence). V dropped 1 base and J dropped 3 bases, with 10 bases sitting between them. The CDR3 DNA sequence: TGTGCCAGCAGCTTAGGGGCCTCTCCCAATCAGCCCCAGCATTTT. This gives the protein CASSLGASPNQPQHF. The full variable domain, with the rest looked up from reference TRBV7-9 and TRBJ1-5, is DTGVSQNPRHKITKRGQNVTFRCDPISEHNRLYWYRQTLGQGPEFLTYFQNEAQLEKSRLLSDRFSAERPKGSFSTLEIQRTEQGDSAMYLCASSLGASPNQPQHFGDGTRLSIL.

The chain combines TRBV24-1 with TRBJ2-2; possibly TRBD1 for D (6 bases). Trimming removed 3 bases from V and 1 base from J, with 11 bases in between. CDR1 is KGHDR and CDR2 is SFDVKD in the germline V gene. CDR3 size: 16 residues. The CDR3 DNA reads as TGTGCCACCAGTGATAACAGGGCAGGGAACACCGGGGAGCTGTTTTTT. Residues: CATSDNRAGNTGELFF.

The chain is built from TRBV4-3 and TRBJ1-6; D perhaps matches TRBD1 (5 bases). CDR1 and CDR2 (germline): LGHNA, YSLEER. Trimming took off 1 base at V and 7 bases at J, with 14 bases between the two ends. CDR3 length: 16 amino acids. CDR3 sequence reads: CASSQVPGAGNSPLHF. CDR3 DNA: TGCGCCAGCAGCCAAGTTCCTGGGGCAGGGAATTCACCCCTCCACTTT.

The chain has TRBV7-9 and TRBJ2-5, with 12 bases matching TRBD2. The germline gives CDR1 SEHNR, CDR2 FQNEAQ (reference sequence). V shed 1 base, J shed 9 bases, and the junction held 9 bases outside the gene matches. This CDR3 is 16 amino acids long. CDR3 sequence reads: CASSLGLAGANVAQYF. For the CDR3, the DNA is TGTGCCAGCAGCTTAGGACTAGCGGGAGCCAATGTTGCCCAGTACTTC.

There are a few counts of this clone. The gene calls are TRBV3-1 (or the pseudogene TRBV3-2) and TRBJ2-7, with a weak D call TRBD1 (6 bases). Trimming pared 1 base from V and 5 bases from J, leaving 9 bases between. Germline-derived CDR1 and CDR2 are LGHDT and YNNKEL (reference sequence). This CDR3 is built from 13 residues. The CDR3: CASSQVPGDEQYF. Here the CDR3 DNA reads TGTGCCAGCAGCCAAGTTCCAGGGGACGAGCAGTACTTC.

The chain combines TRBV10-3 with TRBJ2-7; 14 nucleotides match TRBD2. The CDR3 sequence is 19 residues long. The ends lost 4 bases at V and 4 bases at J; junction bases unmatched: 15. The germline CDR1 and CDR2 sequences are ENHRY and SYGVKD. The CDR3 region has the DNA TGTGCCATCAGTGGGGTTCCGGAGAGACTAGCGGGAGGGCCGTACGAGCAGTACTTC. This translates into CAISGVPERLAGGPYEQYF.

The genes are TRBV14 and TRBJ1-1; D gene uncertain. Germline assignment: CDR1 SGHDN and CDR2 FVKESK. This CDR3 has 13 residues. V was clipped by 2 bases and J by 0 bases, with 4 bases between them. The CDR3 is CASSQTVNTEAFF. In DNA form, the CDR3 reads TGTGCCAGCAGCCAAACGGTGAACACTGAAGCTTTCTTT.

The chain has TRBV27 and TRBJ2-4; TRBD1 matches 7 bases. CDR1 is MNHEY, CDR2 SMNVEV, per germline (reference sequence). The length of the CDR3 is 15 residues. V lost 4 bases and J lost 0; bases outside the gene matches: 3. CDR3 coding DNA: TGTGCCAGCAGTTGGGACAGCCTAGCCAAAAACATTCAGTACTTC. Its translation: CASSWDSLAKNIQYF.

The genes are TRBV19 and TRBJ1-1; a possible D gene is TRBD1 (5 bases). The germline CDR1 and CDR2 sequences are LNHDA and SQIVND (reference sequence). Trimming shortened V by 3 bases and J by 4 bases, and 15 bases separated the two germline ends. The CDR3 runs to 15 residues. DNA for the CDR3: TGTGCCAGTAGTATGATTTGGGGGGTAGGCACTGAAGCTTTCTTT. Protein sequence: CASSMIWGVGTEAFF.

The chain employs TRBV18 and TRBJ1-1; the match to TRBD1 covers 7 bases. Germline V gene sequence: CDR1 KGHSH, CDR2 LQKENI. This CDR3 spans 15 amino acids. Unmatched junction bases numbered 9, after V lost 3 bases and J lost 5 bases. The CDR3 region is CASSPLGSRGTEAFF. The DNA of the CDR3 is TGTGCCAGCTCACCCCTAGGAAGCAGGGGGACTGAAGCTTTCTTT.

This clone is medium-sized. The gene calls are TRBV28 and TRBJ2-7; D remains ambiguous. Trimming removed 2 bases from V and 7 bases from J, with 15 bases in between. Looked up from germline, CDR1 is MDHEN and CDR2 is SYDVKM. CDR3 length: 14 amino acids. CDR3 nucleotides: TGTGCCAGCAGTTTAGTCCTCCTACTCCGGGAGCAGTACTTC. Its translation: CASSLVLLLREQYF.

The chain joins TRBV6-1 to TRBJ1-6; D gene unclear. V gave up 1 base and J gave up 0 bases, with 10 bases separating them. The CDR3 runs to 17 residues. Germline values: CDR1 MNHNS, CDR2 SASEGT. The DNA of the CDR3 is TGTGCCAGCAGTGAAGAGGGAGGGAGCTCCTATAATTCACCCCTCCACTTT. This encodes CASSEEGGSSYNSPLHF.

This chain joins TRBV9 and TRBJ1-2; a weak D match, TRBD1 (6 bases). CDR1 SGDLS and CDR2 YYNGEE come from the germline V gene. The CDR3 has 15 amino acids. Trimming pared 4 bases from V and 3 bases from J, leaving 16 bases between. The CDR3 spells CASSYNRDKDYGYTF. The CDR3 nucleotides are TGTGCCAGCAGCTACAACAGGGACAAAGACTATGGCTACACCTTC.

The rearrangement joins TRBV19 to TRBJ2-7; tentatively, D is TRBD1 (5 bases). The length of the CDR3 is 13 residues. Germline V lookup: CDR1 LNHDA, CDR2 SQIVND (reference sequence). Trimming left V 7 bases short and J 0 bases short, with 10 bases between. The CDR3 DNA follows: TGTGCCAGTACCCCCGACAGCTCCTACGAGCAGTACTTC. Residues: CASTPDSSYEQYF.

The V gene is TRBV27, the J gene TRBJ2-7; 8 nucleotides line up with TRBD2. With 0 bases clipped from V and 2 bases from J, the junction kept 6 bases outside the gene matches. This CDR3 has 16 residues. Germline V gene sequence: CDR1 MNHEY, CDR2 SMNVEV (reference sequence). The CDR3 coding sequence is TGTGCCAGCAGTTTATCAGCGGGAGTGGTAGCCTACGAGCAGTACTTC. Protein product: CASSLSAGVVAYEQYF.

This chain connects TRBV9 to TRBJ1-2, with unresolved D. This CDR3 comprises 14 residues. CDR1 is SGDLS, CDR2 YYNGEE, per germline. Trimming shortened V by 0 bases and J by 9 bases, and 15 bases separated the two germline ends. CDR3 in amino acids: CASSVDTKLMSYTF. Written as DNA, the CDR3 is TGTGCCAGCAGCGTAGACACAAAACTAATGAGCTACACCTTC.

The chain uses TRBV4-3 and TRBJ2-7, with 9 bases that match TRBD1. The CDR3 consists of 18 residues. Germline V lookup: CDR1 LGHNA, CDR2 YSLEER. With V trimmed by 0 bases and J by 5 bases, 14 bases remained unmatched. CDR3 residues: CASSQDLLGQGKFNEQYF. CDR3 in DNA: TGCGCCAGCAGCCAAGATTTGTTGGGACAGGGTAAGTTTAACGAGCAGTACTTC.

The chain is built from TRBV7-9 and TRBJ1-2; D might be TRBD1 (6 bases). This CDR3 is built from 18 residues. The V end was cut by 1 base, the J end by 4 bases, with 22 bases between. Germline lookup yields CDR1 SEHNR and CDR2 FQNEAQ (reference sequence). Here the CDR3 DNA reads TGTGCCAGCAGCTTAGATTACAAGGGGGACAAAAAGGGCTATGGCTACACCTTC. Its translation is CASSLDYKGDKKGYGYTF.

This sequence joins TRBV5-1 and TRBJ1-1; tentatively, D is TRBD1 (5 bases). Germline values: CDR1 SGHRS, CDR2 YFSETQ. This CDR3 is 13 amino acids long. Trimming pared 3 bases from V and 4 bases from J, leaving 10 bases between. In nucleotides, the CDR3 is TGCGCCAGCAGCTCGGGACTCACCACTGAAGCTTTCTTT. It encodes CASSSGLTTEAFF.

The rearrangement uses TRBV7-8 and TRBJ1-1; maybe TRBD1 (6 bases). CDR1 and CDR2 from the germline V gene are SGHVS and FQNEAQ. The CDR3 totals 14 residues. V was shortened by 4 bases and J by 1 base, with 10 bases between the two germline ends. CDR3 protein: CASSSRGENTEAFF. The CDR3 DNA is TGTGCCAGCAGCTCCAGGGGAGAGAACACTGAAGCTTTCTTT.